One sample yielded the 12 T cell receptor beta chains listed below, sequenced in a study of blood T cell repertoires in COVID-19. Clones were read by immunoSEQ multiplex PCR, and TCRdb kept only the in-frame ones, dropping some. Of some 180,000 clones in the sample, 80% were seen once. Input material: PBMCs or T cells enriched from blood (not recorded which). The receptor set was obtained from a man in his 60s who had been exposed to COVID-19.

The gene calls are TRBV24-1 and TRBJ1-2; the D is unclear. The length of the CDR3 is 12 residues. Looked up from germline, CDR1 is KGHDR and CDR2 is SFDVKD. Trimming shortened V by 0 bases and J by 7 bases, and 5 bases separated the two germline ends. The CDR3, as DNA: TGTGCCACCAGTGATTTGATGGCTGGCTACACCTTC. It specifies CATSDLMAGYTF.

This chain links TRBV6-5 with TRBJ2-7; perhaps TRBD1 as D (6 bases). CDR1 and CDR2 from the germline V gene are MNHEY and SVGAGI. The CDR3 has 11 residues. V lost 8 bases, J lost 9 bases, and 14 bases lay in between. The chain's CDR3 is CASGGIGGQYF. CDR3 bases: TGTGCCAGCGGGGGCATAGGCGGGCAGTACTTC.

This chain connects TRBV30 to TRBJ1-4, with 7 bases lining up with TRBD1. This CDR3 contains 14 residues. The V gene end was trimmed by 3 bases and the J gene end by 1 base; junction bases not matched to a gene: 2. From germline, CDR1 is GTSNPN and CDR2 SVGIG (reference sequence). The CDR3 DNA reads as TGTGCCTGGAGATCAGGGGGAACTAATGAAAAACTGTTTTTT. Protein product: CAWRSGGTNEKLFF.

V and J are TRBV12-3 or TRBV12-4 and TRBJ1-2; 9 nucleotides line up with TRBD1. CDR3 length equals 13 residues. V shed 6 bases and J 7 bases; nucleotides not matched to a gene: 6. CDR3 in amino acids: CASRTGGAGGYTF. The CDR3 DNA is TGTGCCAGCAGAACAGGGGGCGCGGGTGGCTACACCTTC.

The V call is TRBV4-3, the J call TRBJ2-1, with 9 bases matching TRBD1. The length of the CDR3 is 16 residues. V lost 2 bases and J lost 4; bases outside the gene matches: 6. The germline gives CDR1 LGHNA, CDR2 YSLEER. This CDR3 is CASSQTTGTGYNEQFF. CDR3 DNA: TGCGCCAGCAGCCAAACAACCGGGACAGGGTACAATGAGCAGTTCTTC.

This chain connects TRBV2 to TRBJ2-1; D perhaps matches TRBD1 (6 bases). Trimming shortened V by 9 bases and J by 0 bases, and 18 bases separated the two germline ends. Germline CDR1 and CDR2: SNHLY and FYNNEI. The CDR3 is 16 amino acids. The CDR3, as DNA: TGTGCCAGACGCCTGAAAGGGGGAAACTCCTACAATGAGCAGTTCTTC. Protein product: CARRLKGGNSYNEQFF.

The chain couples TRBV29-1 to TRBJ2-6; possible D gene TRBD2, 5 bases. Germline lookup yields CDR1 SQVTM and CDR2 ANQGSEA. The CDR3 is made up of 16 amino acids. Between the trimmed V and J ends, which lost 7 bases and 1 base, there was a span of 17 bases. CDR3 amino acids: CSASFRTGSGANVLTF. The CDR3 DNA reads TGCAGCGCAAGTTTCCGGACGGGATCTGGGGCCAACGTCCTGACTTTC.

The V gene is TRBV7-9, the J gene TRBJ2-1; 7 nucleotides align to TRBD2. Germline CDR1 reads SEHNR; CDR2 reads FQNEAQ (reference sequence). With V trimmed by 5 bases and J by 3 bases, 4 bases remained unmatched. There are 14 residues in the CDR3. The CDR3 bases are TGTGCCAGCAGCAACCGGGACTACTACAATGAGCAGTTCTTC. Its protein product is CASSNRDYYNEQFF.

This clone showed up just once. The chain employs TRBV5-6 and TRBJ2-3; 8 bases align to TRBD1. Trimming cost V 4 bases and J 1 base; bases outside gene matches: 11. Germline CDR1 and CDR2: SGHDT and YYEEEE. The CDR3 is 17 residues long. This CDR3 is CASSPSPGTGRTDTQYF. CDR3 coding DNA: TGTGCCAGCAGCCCCTCCCCCGGGACAGGCCGCACAGATACGCAGTATTTT.

The CDR3 loop reads CASSQVGTSYEQYF. The DNA for the CDR3 is TGTGCCAGCAGCCAAGTTGGGACTAGTTACGAGCAGTACTTC. The chain is built from TRBV4-2 and TRBJ2-7, with 8 nucleotides matching TRBD2. The CDR3 has 14 amino acids. J was trimmed by 4 bases and V by 1 base; bases with no gene match: 3. Germline CDR1 LGHNA, CDR2 YNFKEQ.

The rearrangement uses TRBV24-1 and TRBJ2-1, with 9 bases lining up with TRBD2. CDR3 length equals 15 residues. Germline V CDR1 and CDR2: KGHDR, SFDVKD. Trimming cost V 1 base and J 6 bases; bases outside gene matches: 3. The CDR3 sequence is CATSDLGGRVNEQFF. The CDR3 nucleotides are TGTGCCACCAGTGATTTAGGCGGGAGGGTCAATGAGCAGTTCTTC.

This chain links TRBV27 with TRBJ1-4, with TRBD1 identical over 8 bases. The CDR3 runs 14 residues. V lost 4 bases and J lost 8; bases outside the gene matches: 6. Per germline, CDR1 MNHEY and CDR2 SMNVEV (reference sequence). In nucleotides, the CDR3 is TGTGCCAGCAGTTATCGCACAGGGGGGGAAAAACTGTTTTTT. It translates to CASSYRTGGEKLFF.